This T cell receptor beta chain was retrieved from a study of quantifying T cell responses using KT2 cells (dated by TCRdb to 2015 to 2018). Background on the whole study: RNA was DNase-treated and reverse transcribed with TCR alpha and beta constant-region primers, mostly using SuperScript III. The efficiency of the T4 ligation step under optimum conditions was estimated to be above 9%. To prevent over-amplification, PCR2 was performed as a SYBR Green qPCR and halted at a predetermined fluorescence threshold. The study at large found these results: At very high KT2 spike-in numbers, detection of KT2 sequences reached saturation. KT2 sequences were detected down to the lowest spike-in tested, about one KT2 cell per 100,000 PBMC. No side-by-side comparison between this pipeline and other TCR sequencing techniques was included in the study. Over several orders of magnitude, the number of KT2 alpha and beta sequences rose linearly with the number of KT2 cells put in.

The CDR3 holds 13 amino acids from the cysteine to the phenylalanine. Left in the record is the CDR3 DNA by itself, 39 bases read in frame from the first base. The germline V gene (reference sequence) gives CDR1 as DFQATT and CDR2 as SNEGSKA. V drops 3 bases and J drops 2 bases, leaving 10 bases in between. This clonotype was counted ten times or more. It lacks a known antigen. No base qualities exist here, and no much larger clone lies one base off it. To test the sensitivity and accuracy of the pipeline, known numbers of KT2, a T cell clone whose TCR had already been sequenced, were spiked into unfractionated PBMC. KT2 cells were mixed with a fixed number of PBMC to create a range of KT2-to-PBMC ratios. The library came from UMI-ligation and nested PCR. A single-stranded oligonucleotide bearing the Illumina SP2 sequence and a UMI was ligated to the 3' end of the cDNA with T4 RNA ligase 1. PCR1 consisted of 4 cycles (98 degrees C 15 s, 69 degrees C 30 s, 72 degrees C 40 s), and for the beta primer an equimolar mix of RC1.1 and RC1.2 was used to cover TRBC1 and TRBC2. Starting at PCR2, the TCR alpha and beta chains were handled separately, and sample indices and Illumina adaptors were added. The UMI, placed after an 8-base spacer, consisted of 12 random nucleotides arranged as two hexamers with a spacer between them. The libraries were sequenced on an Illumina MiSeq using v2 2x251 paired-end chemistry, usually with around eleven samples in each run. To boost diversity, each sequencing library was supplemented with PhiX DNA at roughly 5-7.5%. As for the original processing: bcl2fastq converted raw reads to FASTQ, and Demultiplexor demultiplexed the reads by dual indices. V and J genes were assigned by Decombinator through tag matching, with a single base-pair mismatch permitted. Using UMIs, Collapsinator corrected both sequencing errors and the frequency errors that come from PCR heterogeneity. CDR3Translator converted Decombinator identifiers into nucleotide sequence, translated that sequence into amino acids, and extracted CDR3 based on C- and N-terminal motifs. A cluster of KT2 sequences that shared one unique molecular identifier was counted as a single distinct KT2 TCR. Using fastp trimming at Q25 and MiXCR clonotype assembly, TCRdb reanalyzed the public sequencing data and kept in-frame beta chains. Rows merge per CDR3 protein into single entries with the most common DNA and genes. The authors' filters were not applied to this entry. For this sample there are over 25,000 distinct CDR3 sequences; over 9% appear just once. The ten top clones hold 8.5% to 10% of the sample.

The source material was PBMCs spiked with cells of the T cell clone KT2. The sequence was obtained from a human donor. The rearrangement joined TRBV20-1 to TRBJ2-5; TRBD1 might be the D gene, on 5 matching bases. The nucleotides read TGCAGTGCTAGGATCCCAGGGCAAGAGACCCAGTACTTC. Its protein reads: CSARIPGQETQYF.